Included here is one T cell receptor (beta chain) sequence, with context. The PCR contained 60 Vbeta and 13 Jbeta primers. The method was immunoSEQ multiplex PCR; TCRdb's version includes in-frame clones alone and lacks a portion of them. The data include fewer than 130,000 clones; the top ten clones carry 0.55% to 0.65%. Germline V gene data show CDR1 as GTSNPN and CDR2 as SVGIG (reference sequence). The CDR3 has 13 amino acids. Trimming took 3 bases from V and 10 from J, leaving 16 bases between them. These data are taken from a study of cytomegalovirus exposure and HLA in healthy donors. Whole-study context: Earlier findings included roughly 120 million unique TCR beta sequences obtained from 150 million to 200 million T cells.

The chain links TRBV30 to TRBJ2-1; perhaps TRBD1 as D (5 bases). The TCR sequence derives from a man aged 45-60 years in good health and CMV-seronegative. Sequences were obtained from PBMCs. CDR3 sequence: CAWSRALGIEQFF. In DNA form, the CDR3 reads TGTGCCTGGAGCAGGGCCTTGGGGATCGAGCAGTTCTTC.